This T cell receptor beta chain originates from a study of control samples from healthy donors and cancer patients. Germline CDR1 MNHEY, CDR2 SVGAGI. This CDR3 region has 14 residues. The V end lost 6 bases, the J end lost 6 bases, and 14 bases lay between the germline ends. The data were produced by immunoSEQ multiplex PCR, yet TCRdb's version contains in-frame clones alone and is incomplete. The data show about 61,000 clones, nearly 90% seen once. This clone was seen only a few times. This sequence was found in a man aged 60 to 75 with colorectal cancer. This chain connects TRBV6-5 to TRBJ2-2; possible D gene TRBD1, 6 bases. The sequencing input was PBMCs. CDR3 sequence (DNA): TGTGCCAGCAGCAAAACCGGGACATCCGGGGAGCTGTTTTTT. It is translated as CASSKTGTSGELFF.